The source of this T cell receptor beta chain is a study of shared clonotypes between healthy human individuals. General study findings and limits: Incomplete sequencing of sorted subsets was indicated by rarefaction despite large depth.

This clone appeared once. Its antigen is unknown. Germline-derived CDR1 and CDR2 are SGHRS and YFSETQ. The CDR3 totals 15 residues. V lost 4 bases and J lost 3; bases outside the gene matches: 5. This was a deep-level run. Sequencing used immunoSEQ multiplex PCR; TCRdb keeps in-frame clones, though not all of them. The table records roughly 2.2 million clones, over 85% of them present only once. The authors divided CD4+ cells into CD45RA+ naive and CD45RA-negative memory subsets. Sequenced: naive CD4+ T cells from PBMCs. The subset here: CD45RA+ positively selected. The chain employs TRBV5-1 and TRBJ1-4; 8 bases match TRBD1. The receptor was isolated from a man aged 18 to 29 in good health. Some clones in this sample may be carry-over from other donors' samples. The chain's CDR3 is CASSPRGQANEKLFF. The CDR3 bases are TGCGCCAGCAGCCCCAGGGGGCAGGCTAATGAAAAACTGTTTTTT.